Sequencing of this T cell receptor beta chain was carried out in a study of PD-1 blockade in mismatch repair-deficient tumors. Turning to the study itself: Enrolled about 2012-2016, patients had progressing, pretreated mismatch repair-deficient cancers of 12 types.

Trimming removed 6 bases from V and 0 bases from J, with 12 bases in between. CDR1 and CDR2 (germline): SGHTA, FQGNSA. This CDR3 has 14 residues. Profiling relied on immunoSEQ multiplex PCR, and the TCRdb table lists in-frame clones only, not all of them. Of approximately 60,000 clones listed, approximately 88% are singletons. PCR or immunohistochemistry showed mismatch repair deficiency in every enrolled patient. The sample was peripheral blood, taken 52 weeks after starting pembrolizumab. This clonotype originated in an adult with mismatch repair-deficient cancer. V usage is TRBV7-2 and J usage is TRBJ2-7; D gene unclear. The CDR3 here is CASRAEEPSYEQYF. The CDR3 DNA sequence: TGTGCCAGCAGGGCGGAAGAACCCTCCTACGAGCAGTACTTC. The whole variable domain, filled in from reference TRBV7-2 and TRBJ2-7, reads GAGVSQSPSNKVTEKGKDVELRCDPISGHTALYWYRQSLGQGLEFLIYFQGNSAPDKSGLPSDRFSAERTGGSVSTLTIQRTQQEDSAVYLCASRAEEPSYEQYFGPGTRLTVT.